Sequencing of this T cell receptor beta chain was carried out in a study of blood T cell repertoires in COVID-19. Study overall: Acute-phase and convalescent COVID-19 samples originated in the United States, Italy and Spain. The cDNA or gDNA used as material had been derived from T cells, B-cell-depleted T cells, or PBMCs.

Original processing notes: Estimated nucleated cell counts came from reference gene primer amplification. Profiling relied on immunoSEQ multiplex PCR, and the TCRdb table lists in-frame clones only, not all of them. V and J calls and clone size follow that table, whereas D and trimming were derived from the DNA. The sample has a few hundred thousand clones; roughly 88% are singletons. This clone was recorded only once. Germline CDR1 is SGHTA and CDR2 is FQGNSA. The length of the CDR3 is 15 residues. The V segment lost 5 bases and the J segment 0 bases; nucleotides outside the gene matches: 2. The clonotype comes from a woman aged 40 to 55 who had recovered from COVID-19. Specimen: peripheral blood. The chain links TRBV7-2 to TRBJ2-1; 9 positions agree with TRBD2. The CDR3 nucleotides read TGTGCCAGCAGCGGCGGGGGGGCCTCCTACAATGAGCAGTTCTTC. It is translated as CASSGGGASYNEQFF.